The 25 T cell receptor beta chains below were found in one sample sequenced in a study of neoadjuvant nivolumab and ipilimumab in lung cancer. The protocol was immunoSEQ multiplex PCR, while the TCRdb copy is restricted to in-frame clones and leaves out a portion. Of a few thousand clones listed, about 87% are singletons. Sequenced material: tumor tissue, taken after neoadjuvant nivolumab, alone or with ipilimumab, at or shortly before surgery. The origin of the receptors is an adult with non-small cell lung cancer.

The chain joins TRBV7-8 to TRBJ1-6; the D is unclear. V was trimmed by 0 bases and J by 4 bases, leaving 10 bases between them. In germline, CDR1 is SGHVS, CDR2 FQNEAQ. The CDR3 runs 16 residues. DNA of the CDR3: TGTGCCAGCAGCTTAGCGGAACAGAATTATAATTCACCCCTCCACTTT. Translation: CASSLAEQNYNSPLHF.

This chain joins TRBV6-1 and TRBJ1-1; D not certain. The CDR3 has 13 residues. The V end lost 10 bases, the J end lost 0 bases, and 12 bases lay between the germline ends. Per the germline V gene, CDR1 is MNHNS and CDR2 is SASEGT. CDR3 residues: CATNDAVNTEAFF. DNA of the CDR3: TGTGCCACCAACGACGCAGTGAACACTGAAGCTTTCTTT.

The sample holds a few counts of this clone. This rearrangement joins TRBV5-6 to TRBJ2-7, with 10 nucleotides matching TRBD2. V shed 6 bases, J shed 0 bases, and the junction held 6 bases outside the gene matches. The CDR3 has 15 residues. Germline V CDR1 and CDR2: SGHDT, YYEEEE. In DNA form, the CDR3 reads TGTGCCAGCACCAGCGGACTAGCGGACTCCTACGAGCAGTACTTC. Translation gives CASTSGLADSYEQYF.

The gene calls are TRBV7-9 and TRBJ2-7; D is unclear. The CDR3 runs to 11 residues. Trimming pared 4 bases from V and 3 bases from J, leaving 4 bases between. Germline loops: CDR1 SEHNR, CDR2 FQNEAQ (reference sequence). CDR3 sequence: CASSSYYEQYF. The CDR3 nucleotides read TGTGCCAGCAGCTCCTACTACGAGCAGTACTTC.

The chain employs TRBV20-1 and TRBJ2-5; D possibly corresponds to TRBD1 (5 bases). In germline, CDR1 is DFQATT, CDR2 SNEGSKA (reference sequence). This CDR3 is built from 11 residues. The CDR3 sequence is CSAWGVGTQYF. DNA for the CDR3: TGCAGCGCCTGGGGCGTAGGGACCCAGTACTTC.

V is TRBV30 and J is TRBJ1-1; D not certain. This CDR3 is built from 14 residues. Trimming took 0 bases from V and 6 from J, leaving 14 bases between them. Germline CDR1 is GTSNPN and CDR2 is SVGIG (reference sequence). The CDR3 DNA follows: TGTGCCTGGAGTGTACTACGCCTGGACGCTGAAGCTTTCTTT. Translating gives CAWSVLRLDAEAFF.

The chain joins TRBV6-6 to TRBJ2-1, with a possible D match to TRBD2 (6 bases). Germline loops: CDR1 MNHNY, CDR2 SVGAGI (reference sequence). V lost 9 bases, J lost 6 bases, and 21 bases lay in between. The CDR3 has 15 residues. CDR3 in DNA: TGTGCCAGTCAACCGGGACCTCAGGGAGGCAATGAGCAGTTCTTC. It translates to CASQPGPQGGNEQFF.

This chain joins TRBV6-5 and TRBJ2-1; tentative D call: TRBD1 (6 bases). The germline V gene encodes CDR1 MNHEY and CDR2 SVGAGI. CDR3 length: 15 residues. V was shortened by 7 bases and J by 8 bases, with 21 bases between the two germline ends. CDR3 sequence: CASTRGNRVRDEQFF. CDR3 coding DNA: TGTGCCAGCACTAGAGGGAACAGGGTGCGGGATGAGCAGTTCTTC.

Only a few counts were recorded for this clone. The gene calls are TRBV5-1 and TRBJ2-1, with D possibly being TRBD2 (6 bases). CDR1 SGHRS and CDR2 YFSETQ come from the germline V gene. Trimming took off 7 bases at V and 4 bases at J, with 12 bases between the two ends. This CDR3 has 13 residues. In DNA, the CDR3 is TGCGCCAGCCGGCCGGGACTTTACAATGAGCAGTTCTTC. Encoded protein: CASRPGLYNEQFF.

V and J are TRBV28 and TRBJ1-2, with D unclear. Germline CDR1 is MDHEN and CDR2 is SYDVKM. The CDR3 extends over 12 amino acids. Trimming cost V 5 bases and J 3 bases, with 7 bases left between them. The CDR3 loop is CASSATHYGYTF. DNA for the CDR3: TGTGCCAGCAGTGCAACACACTATGGCTACACCTTC.

The chain recombines TRBV5-1 with TRBJ2-3, with 7 positions matching TRBD2. Germline lookup yields CDR1 SGHRS and CDR2 YFSETQ. V trimming: 0 bases; J trimming: 2 bases; junction bases outside the gene matches: 6. The CDR3 totals 16 residues. CDR3 sequence (DNA): TGCGCCAGCAGCTTGGGACTAGCAACTTTCACAGATACGCAGTATTTT. This gives the protein CASSLGLATFTDTQYF.

The chain recombines TRBV2 with TRBJ2-3; D gene ambiguous. CDR3 length equals 11 residues. V was shortened by 5 bases and J by 8 bases, with 8 bases between the two germline ends. CDR1 and CDR2 (germline): SNHLY, FYNNEI. This chain's CDR3 is CASSSGSTQYF. CDR3 bases: TGTGCCAGCAGTTCTGGGTCTACGCAGTATTTT.

This chain uses TRBV4-1 with TRBJ2-3; 9 nucleotides line up with TRBD2. The CDR3 has 16 residues. The germline V gene has CDR1 MGHRA and CDR2 YSYEKL. The J segment lost 4 bases and the V segment lost 4 bases, leaving 9 bases of the junction unmatched. CDR3 sequence (DNA): TGCGCCAGCAGCCCACGGGGCGGGGGGGCTCCAGATACGCAGTATTTT. Its protein product is CASSPRGGGAPDTQYF.

The V and J genes are TRBV14 and TRBJ2-5; D is unresolved. This CDR3 has 13 residues. V was pared by 0 bases and J by 6 bases, with 8 bases between. Germline loops: CDR1 SGHDN, CDR2 FVKESK. CDR3 in amino acids: CASSQDLAKTQYF. The CDR3 DNA reads TGTGCCAGCAGCCAAGATCTCGCGAAGACCCAGTACTTC.

For the CDR3, the DNA is TGCGCCAGCAGCCAAGGGGACAGGGGCATTAACTATGGCTACACCTTC. It is translated as CASSQGDRGINYGYTF. The V call is TRBV4-1, the J call TRBJ1-2; 10 positions agree with TRBD1. V lost 1 base and J lost 1; bases outside the gene matches: 3. The germline V gene has CDR1 MGHRA and CDR2 YSYEKL. CDR3 length: 16 residues.

The V gene is TRBV11-2, the J gene TRBJ2-7; D might be TRBD2 (5 bases). Germline CDR1 reads SGHAT; CDR2 reads FQNNGV. V was cut by 5 bases and J by 5 bases, with 19 bases left in between. This CDR3 contains 15 residues. CDR3 loop: CASSAPVDFLHEQYF. As DNA, the CDR3 is TGTGCCAGCAGCGCCCCGGTGGACTTCCTCCACGAGCAGTACTTC.

In the case of this clone: The junction departs from the called germline gene at one end, perhaps through a read error. The chain carries TRBV7-7 and TRBJ2-7; the match to TRBD1 covers 7 bases. Looked up from germline, CDR1 is SSHAT and CDR2 is FNYEAQ (reference sequence). The CDR3 spans 16 residues. This CDR3 reads CASSPLSSGTAYEQYF. The CDR3 nucleotides are TGTGCTAGCAGCCCCTTAAGCTCAGGGACAGCCTACGAGCAGTACTTC. The whole variable domain, remainder taken from reference TRBV7-7 and TRBJ2-7, is GAGVSQSPRYKVTKRGQDVTLRCDPISSHATLYWYQQALGQGPEFLTYFNYEAQPDKSGLPSDRFSAERPEGSISTLTIQRTEQRDSAMYRCASSPLSSGTAYEQYFGPGTRLTVT.

This clone has a handful of counts. V is TRBV19 and J is TRBJ1-2; D gene unclear. The CDR3 sequence is 11 residues long. V lost 4 bases and J lost 7, with 7 bases in between. The germline gives CDR1 LNHDA, CDR2 SQIVND (reference sequence). In nucleotides, the CDR3 is TGTGCCAGTAGTAATTTGGGTGGCTACACCTTC. It translates to CASSNLGGYTF.

CDR3 sequence reads: CASSVGSWTSPRSEQYF. The CDR3 DNA sequence: TGTGCCAGCAGCGTAGGGAGCTGGACGTCTCCCCGAAGCGAGCAGTACTTC. The chain uses TRBV9 and TRBJ2-7; D is unclear. V lost 0 bases and J 6 bases, leaving 22 bases between the germline ends. Germline V gives CDR1 SGDLS, CDR2 YYNGEE. The CDR3 length is 17 residues.

This clone came up once. J is TRBJ2-1 and V is TRBV19; possibly TRBD2 for D (6 bases). V was cut by 3 bases and J by 7 bases, with 16 bases left in between. The germline gives CDR1 LNHDA, CDR2 SQIVND (reference sequence). This CDR3 is built from 15 residues. Here the CDR3 reads CASSIFGTAPNEQFF. As DNA, the CDR3 is TGTGCCAGTAGTATCTTCGGGACTGCGCCGAATGAGCAGTTCTTC.

The chain employs TRBV14 and TRBJ1-1, with TRBD1 matching 8 bases. The CDR3 is 15 amino acids. V shed 2 bases, J shed 2 bases, and the junction held 4 bases outside the gene matches. The germline V gene encodes CDR1 SGHDN and CDR2 FVKESK. This CDR3 is CASSQLGTGNTEAFF. Here the CDR3 DNA reads TGTGCCAGCAGCCAACTAGGGACAGGTAACACTGAAGCTTTCTTT.

This clone appeared once. This CDR3 reads CAIRGRYEQYF. As DNA, the CDR3 is TGTGCCATTCGGGGCCGCTACGAGCAGTACTTC. The chain recombines TRBV10-3 with TRBJ2-7; possibly TRBD1 or TRBD2 for D (5 bases each). Germline lookup yields CDR1 ENHRY and CDR2 SYGVKD. This CDR3 has 11 residues. Trimming removed 9 bases at V and 3 bases at J, with 9 bases between.

The rearrangement joins TRBV5-6 to TRBJ1-4, with TRBD1 identical over 7 bases. V was clipped by 2 bases and J by 6 bases; unmatched bases: 7. CDR3 size: 15 residues. Germline CDR1 SGHDT, CDR2 YYEEEE. As DNA, the CDR3 is TGTGCCAGCAGCTTCGGACAGGCGGGGGATGAAAAACTGTTTTTT. It is translated as CASSFGQAGDEKLFF.

This chain uses TRBV6-5 with TRBJ2-3; 7 bases align to TRBD2. This CDR3 is 15 amino acids long. The V and J ends lost 6 bases and 3 bases, in that order; junction bases with no gene match: 9. Germline-derived CDR1 and CDR2 are MNHEY and SVGAGI. In DNA form, the CDR3 reads TGTGCCAGCAGGTCACTAGCGAGGTCGACAGATACGCAGTATTTT. It codes for CASRSLARSTDTQYF.

The genes are TRBV6-1 and TRBJ2-7; no clear D gene. The CDR3 consists of 11 residues. CDR1 and CDR2 (germline): MNHNS, SASEGT. Trimming pared 4 bases from V and 5 bases from J, leaving 6 bases between. The CDR3 bases are TGTGCCAGCAGTGTAGGAAACGAGCAGTACTTC. Translating it yields CASSVGNEQYF.